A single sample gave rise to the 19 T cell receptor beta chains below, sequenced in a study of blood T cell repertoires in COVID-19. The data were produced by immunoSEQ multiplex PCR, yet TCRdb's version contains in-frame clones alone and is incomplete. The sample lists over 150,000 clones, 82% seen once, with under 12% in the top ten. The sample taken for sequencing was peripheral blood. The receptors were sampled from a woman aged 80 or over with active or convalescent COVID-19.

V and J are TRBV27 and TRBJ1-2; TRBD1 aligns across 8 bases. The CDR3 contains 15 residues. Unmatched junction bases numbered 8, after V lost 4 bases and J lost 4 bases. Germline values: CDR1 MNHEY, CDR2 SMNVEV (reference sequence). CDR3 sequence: CASSSLLDRGYGYTF. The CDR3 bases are TGTGCCAGCAGTTCCCTTTTAGACAGGGGCTATGGCTACACCTTC.

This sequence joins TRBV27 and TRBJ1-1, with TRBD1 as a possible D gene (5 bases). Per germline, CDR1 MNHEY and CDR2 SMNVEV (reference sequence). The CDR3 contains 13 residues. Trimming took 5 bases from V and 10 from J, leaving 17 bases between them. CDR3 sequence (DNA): TGTGCCAGCAGTACATCAGGGCTATCGGTAGCTTTCTTT. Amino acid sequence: CASSTSGLSVAFF.

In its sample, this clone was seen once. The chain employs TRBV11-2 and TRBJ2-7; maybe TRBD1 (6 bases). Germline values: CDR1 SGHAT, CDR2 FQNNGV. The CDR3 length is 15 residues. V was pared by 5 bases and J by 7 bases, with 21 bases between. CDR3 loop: CASSPTRNRVREQYF. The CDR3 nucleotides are TGTGCCAGCAGCCCAACCAGAAACAGGGTGAGGGAGCAGTACTTC.

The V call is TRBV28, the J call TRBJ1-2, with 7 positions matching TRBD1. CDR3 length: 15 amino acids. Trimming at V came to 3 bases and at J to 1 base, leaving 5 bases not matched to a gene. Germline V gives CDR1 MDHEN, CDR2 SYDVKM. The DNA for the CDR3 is TGTGCCAGCAGTTTGTCCCCAGGGGGTAACTATGGCTACACCTTC. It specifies CASSLSPGGNYGYTF.

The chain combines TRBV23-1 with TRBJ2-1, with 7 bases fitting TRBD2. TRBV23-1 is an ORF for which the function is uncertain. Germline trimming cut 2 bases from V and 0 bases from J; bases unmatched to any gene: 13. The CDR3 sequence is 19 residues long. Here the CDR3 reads CASSQPTGTKNHSYNEQFF. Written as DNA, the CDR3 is TGCGCCAGCAGTCAACCTACGGGGACTAAAAATCACTCCTACAATGAGCAGTTCTTC.

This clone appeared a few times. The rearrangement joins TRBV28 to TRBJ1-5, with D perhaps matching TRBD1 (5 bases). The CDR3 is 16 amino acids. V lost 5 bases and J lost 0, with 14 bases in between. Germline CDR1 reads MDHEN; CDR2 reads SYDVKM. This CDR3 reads CASSPGGVGSNQPQHF. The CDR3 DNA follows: TGTGCCAGCAGTCCCGGAGGGGTAGGTAGCAATCAGCCCCAGCATTTT.

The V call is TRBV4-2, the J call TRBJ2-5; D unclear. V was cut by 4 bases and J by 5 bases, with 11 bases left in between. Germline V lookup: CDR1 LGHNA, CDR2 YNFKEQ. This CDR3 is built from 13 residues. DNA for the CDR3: TGTGCCAGCAGCCCGGAGAGGTGGGAGACCCAGTACTTC. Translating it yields CASSPERWETQYF.

The CDR3 here is CASSTGGHEQYF. CDR3 sequence (DNA): TGTGCCAGTAGTACGGGGGGCCACGAGCAGTACTTC. The genes are TRBV19 and TRBJ2-7; weak D call: TRBD2 (7 bases). Trimming removed 4 bases at V and 5 bases at J, with 9 bases between. Germline V gene sequence: CDR1 LNHDA, CDR2 SQIVND (reference sequence). This CDR3 is built from 12 residues.

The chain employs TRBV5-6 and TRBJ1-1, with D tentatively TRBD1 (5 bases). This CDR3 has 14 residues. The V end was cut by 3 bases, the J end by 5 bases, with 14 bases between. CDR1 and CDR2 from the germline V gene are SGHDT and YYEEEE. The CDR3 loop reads CASSYTGGRTEAFF. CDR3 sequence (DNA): TGTGCCAGCAGCTATACGGGGGGTCGGACTGAAGCTTTCTTT.

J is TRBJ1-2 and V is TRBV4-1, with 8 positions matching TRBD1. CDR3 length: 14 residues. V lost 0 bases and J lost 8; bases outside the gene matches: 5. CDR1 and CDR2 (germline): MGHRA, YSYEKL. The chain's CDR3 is CASSQDRGQGGYTF. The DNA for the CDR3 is TGCGCCAGCAGCCAAGACAGGGGGCAGGGAGGCTACACCTTC.

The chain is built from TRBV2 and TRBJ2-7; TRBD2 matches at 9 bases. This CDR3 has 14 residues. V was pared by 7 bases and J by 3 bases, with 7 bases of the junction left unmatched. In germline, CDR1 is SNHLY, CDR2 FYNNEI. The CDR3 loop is CASTPERGDYEQYF. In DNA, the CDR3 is TGTGCCAGCACTCCGGAGCGGGGGGACTACGAGCAGTACTTC.

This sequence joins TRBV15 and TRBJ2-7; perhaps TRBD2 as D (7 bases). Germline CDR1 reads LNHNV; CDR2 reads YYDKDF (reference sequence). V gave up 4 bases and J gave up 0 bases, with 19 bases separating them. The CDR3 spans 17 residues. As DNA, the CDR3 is TGTGCCACCAGCACCTGGGGGGGCGGCTCGGGCTCCTACGAGCAGTACTTC. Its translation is CATSTWGGGSGSYEQYF.

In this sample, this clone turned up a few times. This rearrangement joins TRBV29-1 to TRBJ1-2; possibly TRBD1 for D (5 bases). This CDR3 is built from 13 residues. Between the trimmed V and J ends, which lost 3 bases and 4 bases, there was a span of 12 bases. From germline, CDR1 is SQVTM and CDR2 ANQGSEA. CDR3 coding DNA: TGCAGCGTTGATGGGGGGTACAGCTATGGCTACACCTTC. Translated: CSVDGGYSYGYTF.

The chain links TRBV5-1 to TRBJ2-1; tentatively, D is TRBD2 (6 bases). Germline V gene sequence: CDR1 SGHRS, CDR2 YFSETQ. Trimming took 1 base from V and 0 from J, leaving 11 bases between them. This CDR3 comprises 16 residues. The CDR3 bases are TGCGCCAGCAGCTTGCGGGGAGGAAGCTCCTACAATGAGCAGTTCTTC. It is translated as CASSLRGGSSYNEQFF.

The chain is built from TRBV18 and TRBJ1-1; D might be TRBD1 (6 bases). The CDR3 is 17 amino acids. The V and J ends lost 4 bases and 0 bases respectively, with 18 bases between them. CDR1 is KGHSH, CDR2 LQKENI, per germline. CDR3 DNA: TGTGCCAGCTCACTACTTAGATACCGGGACATGAACACTGAAGCTTTCTTT. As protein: CASSLLRYRDMNTEAFF.

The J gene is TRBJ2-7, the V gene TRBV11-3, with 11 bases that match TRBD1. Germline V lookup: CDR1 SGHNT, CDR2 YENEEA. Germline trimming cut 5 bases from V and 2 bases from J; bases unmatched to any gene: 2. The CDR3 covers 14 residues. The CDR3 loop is CASSPGQGAYEQYF. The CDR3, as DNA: TGTGCCAGCAGCCCGGGACAGGGGGCCTACGAGCAGTACTTC.

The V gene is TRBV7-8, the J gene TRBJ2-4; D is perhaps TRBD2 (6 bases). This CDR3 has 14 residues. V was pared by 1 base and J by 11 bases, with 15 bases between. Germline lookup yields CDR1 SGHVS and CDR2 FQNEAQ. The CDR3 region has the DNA TGTGCCAGCAGCTTAGTTAGGTCACGGGACTTTCAGTACTTC. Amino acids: CASSLVRSRDFQYF.

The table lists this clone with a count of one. This CDR3 is CASSLGDRGSYEQYF. The CDR3 region has the DNA TGCGCCAGCAGCTTGGGGGACAGGGGTTCCTACGAGCAGTACTTC. The chain recombines TRBV5-1 with TRBJ2-7; TRBD1 matches at 10 bases. The V and J ends lost 0 bases and 1 base, in that order; junction bases with no gene match: 1. The CDR3 has 15 residues. In germline, CDR1 is SGHRS, CDR2 YFSETQ.

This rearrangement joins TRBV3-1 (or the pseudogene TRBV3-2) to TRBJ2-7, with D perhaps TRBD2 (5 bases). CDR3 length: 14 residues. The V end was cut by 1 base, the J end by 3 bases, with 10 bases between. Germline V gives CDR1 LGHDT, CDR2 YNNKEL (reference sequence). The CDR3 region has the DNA TGTGCCAGCAGCCAAGCTCTAGCCAACTACGAGCAGTACTTC. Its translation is CASSQALANYEQYF.